The rows below give T cell receptor beta chains drawn from one sample of a study of regulatory T cells in long-lasting Graves disease. MiXCR was run by TCRdb on the multiplex PCR reads, yielding one entry per CDR3 protein. The data show 680,000 or so distinct CDR3 sequences, with about 15% seen just once and approximately 20% held by the top ten. This sample was also put to use in a study of T cells in Graves' hyperthyroidism and ophthalmopathy.

The specimen was peripheral blood mononuclear cells (PBMCs), collected at new diagnosis, from a patient treated with antithyroid drugs. Receptors were obtained from a woman aged 25 to 45 with Graves disease. Both conserved end residues are part of each CDR3. The order of the fields is clone size, V gene, J gene, D gene, CDR3 protein, CDR3 DNA. The D gene is left open where the match is weak. Some rows mark clone size as missing; the rest say once, few, many or name a class of expanded clone.

many	TRBV6-2/TRBV6-3	TRBJ1-1	TRBD1	CASRGDRALNTEAFF	TGTGCCAGCAGAGGCGACAGGGCTTTGAACACTGAAGCTTTCTTT
few	TRBV3-1	TRBJ2-3	TRBD1	CASSFPDRADTQYF	TGTGCCAGCAGCTTTCCGGACAGGGCAGATACGCAGTATTTT
many	TRBV28	TRBJ1-2	TRBD1	CASSLGTDRLGYTF	TGTGCCAGCAGTTTAGGGACAGATCGGCTTGGCTACACCTTC
-	TRBV28	TRBJ1-5	-	CASSFGQFGGREHF	TGTGCCAGCAGTTTCGGGCAGTTTGGAGGAAGGGAGCATTTT
many	TRBV28	TRBJ2-1	TRBD2	CASVTSGSSYNEQFF	TGTGCCAGCGTAACTAGCGGGAGCTCCTACAATGAGCAGTTCTTC
many	TRBV5-1	TRBJ2-1	-	CASSFGQGNEQFF	TGCGCCAGCAGCTTCGGGCAGGGGAATGAGCAGTTCTTC
-	TRBV30	TRBJ1-1	-	CAWKRANTEAFF	TGTGCCTGGAAACGGGCGAACACTGAAGCTTTCTTT
many	TRBV28	TRBJ2-7	-	CASSSPPTRHEQYF	TGTGCCAGCAGTTCCCCCCCAACAAGGCACGAGCAGTACTTC
-	TRBV6-2/TRBV6-3	TRBJ2-3	-	CASLRADTQYF	TGTGCCAGCCTAAGGGCGGATACGCAGTATTTT
few	TRBV5-1	TRBJ1-2	-	CASSPGGSGNYGYTF	TGCGCCAGCAGCCCGGGGGGTTCAGGAAACTATGGCTACACCTTC
-	TRBV10-3	TRBJ1-1	-	CAISGAGTNTEAFF	TGTGCCATCAGTGGGGCAGGGACTAACACTGAAGCTTTCTTT
few	TRBV18	TRBJ2-3	-	CASLRNKAGTDTQYF	TGTGCCAGCCTTCGGAACAAAGCCGGCACAGATACGCAGTATTTT
many	TRBV28	TRBJ1-2	-	CASSPRSYGYTF	TGTGCCAGCAGCCCGAGGAGCTATGGCTACACCTTC
few	TRBV7-9	TRBJ1-4	-	CASSLVGTQNEKLFF	TGTGCCAGCAGCTTAGTTGGGACCCAAAATGAAAAACTGTTTTTT
-	TRBV12-5	TRBJ1-2	-	CASGLVLPGGHSNGYTF	TGTGCTAGTGGTTTGGTCCTCCCTGGGGGACACAGTAATGGCTACACCTTC
-	TRBV2	TRBJ1-3	-	CASRWGDRSGNTIYF	TGTGCCAGCAGATGGGGGGACCGCTCTGGAAACACCATATATTTT
-	TRBV6-1	TRBJ2-7	-	CASSPQRAGFEQYF	TGTGCCAGCAGTCCCCAGAGGGCTGGGTTCGAGCAGTACTTC
many	TRBV20-1	TRBJ2-7	-	CSARTAYEQYF	TGCAGTGCCAGGACAGCCTACGAGCAGTACTTC
-	TRBV19	TRBJ2-3	TRBD2	CASSLLAEDTDTQYF	TGTGCCAGTAGCCTACTAGCGGAGGACACAGATACGCAGTATTTT
few	TRBV11-2	TRBJ2-1	-	CASSTSQGWNEQFF	TGTGCCAGCAGCACCTCACAGGGCTGGAATGAGCAGTTCTTC